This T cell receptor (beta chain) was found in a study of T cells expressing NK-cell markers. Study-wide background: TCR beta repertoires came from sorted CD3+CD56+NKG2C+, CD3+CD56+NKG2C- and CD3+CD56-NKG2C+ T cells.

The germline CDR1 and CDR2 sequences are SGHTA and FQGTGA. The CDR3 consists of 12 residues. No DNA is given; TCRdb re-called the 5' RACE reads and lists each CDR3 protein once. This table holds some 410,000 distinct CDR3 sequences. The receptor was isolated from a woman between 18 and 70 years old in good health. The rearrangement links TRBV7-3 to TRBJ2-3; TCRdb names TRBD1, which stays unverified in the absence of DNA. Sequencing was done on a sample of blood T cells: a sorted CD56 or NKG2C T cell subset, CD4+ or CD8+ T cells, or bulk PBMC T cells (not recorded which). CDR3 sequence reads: CASSGAGDTQYF.